These 27 T cell receptor beta chains were all obtained from the same sample, sequenced in a study of cytomegalovirus exposure and HLA in healthy donors. The PCR employed 60 Vbeta primers together with 13 Jbeta primers. Profiled with immunoSEQ multiplex PCR; TCRdb holds only in-frame clones, not every one. The sample carries 250,000 to 350,000 clones, around 80% recorded once. The specimen sequenced was PBMCs. These receptors were obtained from a girl between 2 and 10 years old in good health and CMV-seronegative.

The genes are TRBV5-4 and TRBJ1-3, with D maybe TRBD1 (5 bases). This CDR3 contains 14 residues. CDR1 is SGHNT, CDR2 YYREEE, per germline (reference sequence). The V and J ends lost 4 bases and 4 bases respectively, with 12 bases between them. The CDR3 region is CASSNDSSGNTIYF. In DNA, the CDR3 is TGTGCCAGCAGCAACGACAGCTCCGGAAACACCATATATTTT. The complete variable domain, with remaining parts taken from reference TRBV5-4 and TRBJ1-3, reads ETGVTQSPTHLIKTRGQQVTLRCSSQSGHNTVSWYQQALGQGPQFIFQYYREEENGRGNFPPRFSGLQFPNYSSELNVNALELDDSALYLCASSNDSSGNTIYFGEGSWLTVV.

This chain uses TRBV18 with TRBJ1-1; D is unresolved. Germline V gene sequence: CDR1 KGHSH, CDR2 LQKENI. CDR3 size: 15 residues. V gave up 2 bases and J gave up 1 base, with 11 bases separating them. The CDR3 sequence: CASSPWEGKNTEAFF. CDR3 DNA: TGTGCCAGCTCACCATGGGAGGGAAAGAACACTGAAGCTTTCTTT.

The J gene is TRBJ1-4, the V gene TRBV4-1; D gene uncertain. From germline, CDR1 is MGHRA and CDR2 YSYEKL. The CDR3 is made up of 16 amino acids. Trimming removed 4 bases from V and 3 bases from J, with 15 bases in between. The CDR3 DNA is TGCGCCAGCAGCCCTTGGGCGGTGGGAGCTAATGAAAAACTGTTTTTT. Amino acids: CASSPWAVGANEKLFF.

A few counts support this clone. The chain is built from TRBV2 and TRBJ2-7, with a weak D call TRBD1 (6 bases). Germline loops: CDR1 SNHLY, CDR2 FYNNEI. The CDR3 is 11 amino acids. V dropped 5 bases and J dropped 10 bases, with 12 bases sitting between them. The CDR3 bases are TGTGCCAGCAGTCCTTGGGACAACCAGTACTTC. Translating gives CASSPWDNQYF.

The chain carries TRBV14 and TRBJ2-1; D perhaps matches TRBD2 (5 bases). In germline, CDR1 is SGHDN, CDR2 FVKESK. Trimming cost V 7 bases and J 0 bases, with 10 bases left between them. The CDR3 is 14 residues long. For the CDR3, the DNA is TGTGCCAGCACCCCCGGACTCTCCTACAATGAGCAGTTCTTC. It is translated as CASTPGLSYNEQFF.

This clone was detected only once. This chain uses TRBV4-2 with TRBJ2-1; possible D gene TRBD2, 5 bases. V was shortened by 5 bases and J by 2 bases, with 19 bases between the two germline ends. Germline V gene sequence: CDR1 LGHNA, CDR2 YNFKEQ. This CDR3 is 17 amino acids long. The CDR3 bases are TGTGCCAGCAGCTCAACTCAGAGCGGAGATACCTACAATGAGCAGTTCTTC. Amino acids: CASSSTQSGDTYNEQFF.

The gene calls are TRBV18 and TRBJ1-2, with D perhaps matching TRBD1 (5 bases). V dropped 3 bases and J dropped 8 bases, with 13 bases sitting between them. This CDR3 contains 13 residues. Germline lookup yields CDR1 KGHSH and CDR2 LQKENI. The CDR3 reads CASSPDKLPGYTF. The DNA for the CDR3 is TGTGCCAGCTCACCGGACAAGTTGCCGGGCTACACCTTC.

A remark on this clone: In the same sample, other DNA sequences code for this CDR3. This chain joins TRBV5-1 and TRBJ1-2; maybe TRBD1 (6 bases). V was clipped by 3 bases and J by 2 bases, with 11 bases between them. The length of the CDR3 is 14 residues. Germline loops: CDR1 SGHRS, CDR2 YFSETQ. DNA for the CDR3: TGCGCCAGCAGCTCACCCACAGGGAACTATGGCTACACCTTC. It translates to CASSSPTGNYGYTF.

This clone has a handful of counts. CDR3 loop: CASSPGIDTEAFF. In DNA, the CDR3 is TGTGCCAGCAGCCCGGGAATAGACACTGAAGCTTTCTTT. The V call is TRBV7-3, the J call TRBJ1-1; no clear D. This CDR3 contains 13 residues. Trimming pared 5 bases from V and 3 bases from J, leaving 10 bases between. Germline CDR1 is SGHTA and CDR2 is FQGTGA. The full variable domain, with the rest looked up from reference TRBV7-3 and TRBJ1-1, is GAGVSQTPSNKVTEKGKYVELRCDPISGHTALYWYRQSLGQGPEFLIYFQGTGAADDSGLPNDRFFAVRPEGSVSTLKIQRTERGDSAVYLCASSPGIDTEAFFGQGTRLTVV.

This chain joins TRBV5-5 and TRBJ2-1, with 9 bases identical to TRBD2. Germline loops: CDR1 SGHKS, CDR2 YYEKEE (reference sequence). CDR3 length: 15 residues. The V and J ends lost 3 bases and 7 bases, in that order; junction bases with no gene match: 8. The CDR3 reads CASSSPGLALNEQFF. DNA for the CDR3: TGTGCCAGCAGCTCCCCGGGACTAGCTTTGAATGAGCAGTTCTTC.

This chain uses TRBV7-6 with TRBJ2-3; 13 bases map to TRBD2. The CDR3 has 16 amino acids. J gave up 5 bases and V 1 base, and 3 bases lay outside the gene matches. Germline CDR1 SGHVS, CDR2 FNYEAQ. CDR3: CASSLGTSGGVDTQYF. The CDR3 region has the DNA TGTGCCAGCAGCTTAGGGACTAGCGGGGGAGTAGATACGCAGTATTTT.

The chain employs TRBV7-5 and TRBJ1-5; the table's D call of TRBD1 was not tested on the DNA. TRBV7-5 is flagged as a pseudogene. This CDR3 is built from 15 residues. In DNA form, the CDR3 reads TGTGTCAGAAGTTCCGACAGGGCTGGGTGTAGGCCCCAGCATTTT. Its translation is CVRSSDRAGCRPQHF.

V is TRBV28 and J is TRBJ1-2; D gene unclear. This CDR3 is built from 14 residues. Germline V gene data show CDR1 as MDHEN and CDR2 as SYDVKM. Trimming took 5 bases from V and 5 from J, leaving 15 bases between them. The CDR3 reads CASSHAVTGYGYTF. CDR3 coding DNA: TGTGCCAGCAGTCACGCAGTAACCGGGTATGGCTACACCTTC.

The chain carries TRBV6-1 and TRBJ1-4, with D unclear. Trimming took off 8 bases at V and 7 bases at J, with 14 bases between the two ends. This CDR3 region has 13 residues. Per the germline V gene, CDR1 is MNHNS and CDR2 is SASEGT. CDR3 amino acids: CASAVGQLEKLFF. DNA for the CDR3: TGTGCCAGCGCCGTGGGCCAGCTTGAAAAACTGTTTTTT.

Written as DNA, the CDR3 is TGTGCCAGCAGCAACGACAGGGACGGCTACACCTTC. The encoded protein is CASSNDRDGYTF. The chain combines TRBV7-4 with TRBJ1-2, with 7 bases aligning to TRBD1. V trimming: 5 bases; J trimming: 8 bases; junction bases outside the gene matches: 5. CDR3 size: 12 residues. Germline lookup yields CDR1 SGHVT and CDR2 SQSDAQ.

The CDR3 region has the DNA TGTGCCAGCAGCTTAGACAACTACGAGCAGTACTTC. It encodes CASSLDNYEQYF. The rearrangement uses TRBV11-1 and TRBJ2-7; D uncertain. The CDR3 runs 12 residues. V was shortened by 1 base and J by 3 bases, with 4 bases between the two germline ends. Germline V gives CDR1 SGHAT, CDR2 FQDESV (reference sequence).

J is TRBJ2-6 and V is TRBV9, with D possibly being TRBD2 (5 bases). The CDR3 totals 14 residues. The ends were cut back, 3 bases at V and 3 bases at J, with 7 bases in the middle. CDR1 and CDR2 from the germline V gene are SGDLS and YYNGEE. In nucleotides, the CDR3 is TGTGCCAGCAGCGCTAGCTTTGGGGCCAACGTCCTGACTTTC. It specifies CASSASFGANVLTF.

The rearrangement links TRBV18 to TRBJ1-2; D is possibly TRBD1 (5 bases). Germline V gives CDR1 KGHSH, CDR2 LQKENI. V was trimmed by 4 bases and J by 3 bases, leaving 9 bases between them. The CDR3 length is 13 residues. DNA of the CDR3: TGTGCCAGCTCACGGCAGGGCGACTATGGCTACACCTTC. Translation: CASSRQGDYGYTF.

The J gene is TRBJ2-5, the V gene TRBV9, with TRBD2 identical over 9 bases. TRBJ2-7 explains the end of the DNA better; the J call may be wrong. The CDR3 covers 17 residues. CDR1 and CDR2 (germline): SGDLS, YYNGEE. This chain's CDR3 is CASSGPDRSGRPYEQYF. In DNA, the CDR3 is TGTGCCAGCAGCGGACCCGACCGGAGCGGGAGGCCCTACGAGCAGTACTTC.

This chain joins TRBV5-4 and TRBJ2-5; D ambiguous. Germline values: CDR1 SGHNT, CDR2 YYREEE (reference sequence). This CDR3 region has 13 residues. Trimming took off 2 bases at V and 5 bases at J, with 10 bases between the two ends. The CDR3 here is CASSFGNPETQYF. The CDR3 DNA reads as TGTGCCAGCAGCTTCGGTAATCCTGAGACCCAGTACTTC. Combining the CDR3 with reference TRBV5-4 and TRBJ2-5 gives the whole variable domain ETGVTQSPTHLIKTRGQQVTLRCSSQSGHNTVSWYQQALGQGPQFIFQYYREEENGRGNFPPRFSGLQFPNYSSELNVNALELDDSALYLCASSFGNPETQYFGPGTRLLVL.

The chain joins TRBV6-5 to TRBJ1-1; perhaps TRBD1 as D (6 bases). CDR1 and CDR2 (germline): MNHEY, SVGAGI. CDR3 length: 16 residues. With 1 base removed from V and 5 bases from J, the gap between germline ends came to 17 bases. CDR3 sequence reads: CASSYYFRQGSTEAFF. The DNA for the CDR3 is TGTGCCAGCAGTTACTATTTCCGTCAGGGGTCGACTGAAGCTTTCTTT.

As regards this clone: The same CDR3 also results from other DNA sequences found in this sample. This chain joins TRBV18 and TRBJ2-2; 7 bases match TRBD1. Germline V gene data show CDR1 as KGHSH and CDR2 as LQKENI. This CDR3 comprises 15 residues. The junction had 1 base not matched to a gene; V was cut back by 1 base and J by 2 bases. Here the CDR3 reads CASSPRQGNTGELFF. The DNA of the CDR3 is TGTGCCAGCTCACCACGACAGGGAAACACCGGGGAGCTGTTTTTT. Complete variable domain (other parts from reference TRBV18 and TRBJ2-2): NAGVMQNPRHLVRRRGQEARLRCSPMKGHSHVYWYRQLPEEGLKFMVYLQKENIIDESGMPKERFSAEFPKEGPSILRIQQVVRGDSAAYFCASSPRQGNTGELFFGEGSRLTVL.

In DNA, the CDR3 is TGTGCCAGCTCACCAACAGGCTTCCACTATGGCTACACCTTC. It yields the protein CASSPTGFHYGYTF. J is TRBJ1-2 and V is TRBV18, with a possible D match to TRBD1 (5 bases). Trimming removed 2 bases from V and 3 bases from J, with 10 bases in between. In germline, CDR1 is KGHSH, CDR2 LQKENI. The CDR3 loop spans 14 amino acids.

This chain uses TRBV7-3 with TRBJ2-1, with unresolved D. The germline V and J ends were trimmed by 1 base and 8 bases, with 6 bases remaining between them. The V gene's germline CDR1 is SGHTA and CDR2 FQGTGA. This CDR3 spans 12 amino acids. The CDR3 loop reads CASSLKGDEQFF. The CDR3 coding sequence is TGTGCCAGCAGCTTAAAAGGAGATGAGCAGTTCTTC.

This clone came up once. The gene calls are TRBV2 and TRBJ2-1; tentatively, D is TRBD1 (6 bases). The ends were cut back, 10 bases at V and 7 bases at J, with 20 bases in the middle. CDR1 is SNHLY, CDR2 FYNNEI, per germline. CDR3 size: 14 residues. CDR3 nucleotide sequence: TGTGCCATTATAGGGGGAAACCAGGGTAATGAGCAGTTCTTC. Translated: CAIIGGNQGNEQFF.

V and J are TRBV5-8 and TRBJ2-1; the D is unclear. V was trimmed by 2 bases and J by 5 bases, leaving 11 bases between them. The CDR3 is 14 amino acids. Germline loops: CDR1 SGHTS, CDR2 YDEGEE. Here the CDR3 reads CASSLVGGNNEQFF. Here the CDR3 DNA reads TGTGCCAGCAGCTTAGTAGGCGGTAACAATGAGCAGTTCTTC. Supplemented by reference TRBV5-8 and TRBJ2-1, the full variable domain reads EAGVTQSPTHLIKTRGQQATLRCSPISGHTSVYWYQQALGLGLQFLLWYDEGEERNRGNFPPRFSGRQFPNYSSELNVNALELEDSALYLCASSLVGGNNEQFFGPGTRLTVL.

The chain employs TRBV5-1 and TRBJ2-5, with D perhaps TRBD1 (6 bases). Per germline, CDR1 SGHRS and CDR2 YFSETQ. The V gene lost 0 bases and the J gene lost 11 bases, with 23 bases spanning the gap. This CDR3 contains 16 residues. CDR3 DNA: TGCGCCAGCAGCTTGGTGGGGGACGGGACAAGCTACGAACAGTACTTC. This encodes CASSLVGDGTSYEQYF.